This T cell receptor beta chain was sequenced during a study of CD8+CD57+ T cells in acquired aplastic anemia. CDR1 is SGHTA and CDR2 is FQGNSA in the germline V gene. There are 12 residues in the CDR3. Those patients picked for sequencing had displayed CD8+CD57+ cell expansion on flow cytometry. Each patient carried a diagnosis of severe acquired aplastic anemia. Findings and limits, study-wide: Patients and controls turned out to have roughly 31 CD8+ CDR3 sequences in common.

Of note for this clonotype: The antigen is not known. A junction end diverges from the germline sequence, so it may reflect a read error.

Genomic DNA templated the TCR beta VDJ and CDR3 profiling. Each CDR3 protein gets one entry after TCRdb re-called the reads with MiXCR. The table includes roughly 180,000 distinct CDR3 sequences, roughly 60% detected once. The sequenced material came from sorted CD4+, CD8+, or CD8+CD57+ T cells (not recorded which) from PBMCs. V is TRBV7-2 and J is TRBJ1-2, with D tentatively TRBD1 (5 bases). This clonotype originated in a human donor with aplastic anemia. The CDR3: CASSLAGGRVLF. As DNA, the CDR3 is TGTGCCAGCAGCTTAGCGGGGGGAAGGGTCCTCTTC.